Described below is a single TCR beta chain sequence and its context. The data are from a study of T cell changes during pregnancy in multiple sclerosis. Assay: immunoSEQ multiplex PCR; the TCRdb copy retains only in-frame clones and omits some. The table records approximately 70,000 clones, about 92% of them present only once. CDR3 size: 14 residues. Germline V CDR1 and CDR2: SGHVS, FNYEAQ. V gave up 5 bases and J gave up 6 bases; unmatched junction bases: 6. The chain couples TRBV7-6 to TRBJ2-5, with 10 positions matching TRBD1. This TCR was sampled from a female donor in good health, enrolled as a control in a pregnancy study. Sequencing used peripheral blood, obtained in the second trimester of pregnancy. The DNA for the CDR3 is TGTGCCAGCAGCCAAGGACAGGGGGTGAAGACCCAGTACTTC. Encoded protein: CASSQGQGVKTQYF.